These 23 T cell receptor beta chains came from one sample sequenced in a study of T cell responses to AZD1222 COVID-19 vaccine. Profiled with immunoSEQ multiplex PCR; TCRdb holds only in-frame clones, not every one. The sample lists tens of thousands of clones; under 95% were seen once. Source: peripheral blood, taken on day 0 of MenACWY control vaccination. Receptors originate from an adult in good health.

The chain is built from TRBV9 and TRBJ2-1, with no clear D. V gave up 4 bases and J gave up 0 bases, with 14 bases separating them. The CDR3 sequence is 16 residues long. CDR1 and CDR2 (germline): SGDLS, YYNGEE. CDR3 sequence: CASSPRHESSYNEQFF. CDR3 coding DNA: TGTGCCAGCAGCCCTCGGCACGAGAGCTCCTACAATGAGCAGTTCTTC. The full variable domain, with the rest looked up from reference TRBV9 and TRBJ2-1, is DSGVTQTPKHLITATGQRVTLRCSPRSGDLSVYWYQQSLDQGLQFLIQYYNGEERAKGNILERFSAQQFPDLHSELNLSSLELGDSALYFCASSPRHESSYNEQFFGPGTRLTVL.

The genes are TRBV10-3 and TRBJ1-1, with D unclear. CDR1 and CDR2 from the germline V gene are ENHRY and SYGVKD. This CDR3 contains 15 residues. Trimming cost V 6 bases and J 6 bases, with 20 bases left between them. Here the CDR3 DNA reads TGTGCCATCAGGCCAGCTGCTGAGGTGCGATCTGAAGCTTTCTTT. Protein sequence: CAIRPAAEVRSEAFF.

V gene TRBV28 combines with J gene TRBJ1-1; D gene uncertain. The V end lost 5 bases, the J end lost 0 bases, and 10 bases lay between the germline ends. Germline loops: CDR1 MDHEN, CDR2 SYDVKM. The CDR3 is 14 amino acids. In DNA form, the CDR3 reads TGTGCCAGCAGTCTTGCCGGTGTGAACACTGAAGCTTTCTTT. This sequence encodes CASSLAGVNTEAFF. Variable domain in full (rest from reference TRBV28 and TRBJ1-1): DVKVTQSSRYLVKRTGEKVFLECVQDMDHENMFWYRQDPGLGLRLIYFSYDVKMKEKGDIPEGYSVSREKKERFSLILESASTNQTSMYLCASSLAGVNTEAFFGQGTRLTVV.

The V and J genes are TRBV25-1 and TRBJ2-3; the D gene is possibly TRBD2 (5 bases). Trimming removed 5 bases at V and 6 bases at J, with 9 bases between. CDR3 size: 12 residues. Germline CDR1 and CDR2: MGHDK and SYGVNS. CDR3 bases: TGTGCCAGCAGTCCCAGCGGTGATACGCAGTATTTT. This sequence encodes CASSPSGDTQYF. Full variable domain (remainder filled in from reference TRBV25-1 and TRBJ2-3): EADIYQTPRYLVIGTGKKITLECSQTMGHDKMYWYQQDPGMELHLIHYSYGVNSTEKGDLSSESTVSRIRTEHFPLTLESARPSHTSQYLCASSPSGDTQYFGPGTRLTVL.

J is TRBJ2-3 and V is TRBV28; TRBD2 matches at 7 bases. The CDR3 sequence is 18 residues long. Germline V lookup: CDR1 MDHEN, CDR2 SYDVKM. V shed 5 bases and J 3 bases; nucleotides not matched to a gene: 17. In DNA, the CDR3 is TGTGCCAGCAGTCACCGGCTAGCGGACCCGAGGGCTACAGATACGCAGTATTTT. It encodes CASSHRLADPRATDTQYF.

The V call is TRBV27, the J call TRBJ2-7, with 9 bases fitting TRBD2. Germline CDR1 reads MNHEY; CDR2 reads SMNVEV (reference sequence). V shed 2 bases and J 1 base; nucleotides not matched to a gene: 18. This CDR3 is 20 amino acids long. The CDR3 reads CASSLIPSGNFRTNSYEQYF. Written as DNA, the CDR3 is TGTGCCAGCAGTTTAATCCCTAGCGGGAATTTTCGGACGAATTCCTACGAGCAGTACTTC.

The rearrangement links TRBV10-1 to TRBJ2-7; D call uncertain. Germline lookup yields CDR1 WNHNN and CDR2 SYGVQD (reference sequence). V lost 6 bases, J lost 1 base, and 13 bases lay in between. The CDR3 has 14 residues. The CDR3 DNA reads TGCGCCAGCAGAGGGCAGATGATATCCTACGAGCAGTACTTC. Protein product: CASRGQMISYEQYF.

The V call is TRBV5-1, the J call TRBJ2-1; D perhaps matches TRBD2 (6 bases). With 1 base removed from V and 9 bases from J, the gap between germline ends came to 14 bases. The CDR3 spans 14 residues. CDR1 and CDR2 from the germline V gene are SGHRS and YFSETQ. CDR3 coding DNA: TGCGCCAGCAGCTTGTCGGTGGGAGGCTTTGAGCAGTTCTTC. Its translation is CASSLSVGGFEQFF.

This clone was seen only once. The chain combines TRBV9 with TRBJ1-5, with unresolved D. Germline loops: CDR1 SGDLS, CDR2 YYNGEE. Trimming left V 4 bases short and J 0 bases short, with 11 bases between. This CDR3 region has 15 residues. As DNA, the CDR3 is TGTGCCAGCAGCCCGGACGGCCATAGCAATCAGCCCCAGCATTTT. Encoded protein: CASSPDGHSNQPQHF.

V is TRBV27 and J is TRBJ1-4, with TRBD1 matching over 10 bases. Germline V gives CDR1 MNHEY, CDR2 SMNVEV (reference sequence). This CDR3 comprises 17 residues. V shed 4 bases, J shed 1 base, and the junction held 6 bases outside the gene matches. CDR3 loop: CASSSRTGGRTNEKLFF. The CDR3, as DNA: TGTGCCAGCAGTTCGAGGACAGGGGGAAGAACTAATGAAAAACTGTTTTTT.

The chain links TRBV6-2 or TRBV6-3 to TRBJ2-1; 8 positions agree with TRBD2. V trimming: 5 bases; J trimming: 7 bases; junction bases outside the gene matches: 1. The CDR3 consists of 12 residues. Germline CDR1 reads MNHEY; CDR2 reads SVGEGT. The CDR3 reads CASSREGNEQFF. The CDR3 DNA reads as TGTGCCAGCAGTCGGGAGGGTAATGAGCAGTTCTTC.

Of note for this clone: An end of the junction does not agree with germline; a read error may underlie this. V and J are TRBV11-1 and TRBJ2-1; D not certain. Germline V gene data show CDR1 as SGHAT and CDR2 as FQDESV (reference sequence). The CDR3 has 15 amino acids. CDR3 DNA: TGTGCCAGCACCTTAACCCGGAGCTCCTACAATGAGCAGTTCTTC. Encoded protein: CASTLTRSSYNEQFF.

V and J are TRBV12-3 or TRBV12-4 and TRBJ2-7; D possibly corresponds to TRBD1 (6 bases). The germline V and J ends were trimmed by 7 bases and 5 bases, with 15 bases remaining between them. The CDR3 spans 13 residues. For the CDR3, the DNA is TGTGCCAGCAACAGGGACCTGGGCCACGAGCAGTACTTC. This sequence encodes CASNRDLGHEQYF.

J is TRBJ2-2 and V is TRBV2; D is uncertain. The germline V gene encodes CDR1 SNHLY and CDR2 FYNNEI. With 2 bases removed from V and 2 bases from J, the gap between germline ends came to 9 bases. The CDR3 totals 15 residues. CDR3 in DNA: TGTGCCAGCAGTGAATCCCCCTCAAACACCGGGGAGCTGTTTTTT. It encodes CASSESPSNTGELFF. Full variable domain (remainder filled in from reference TRBV2 and TRBJ2-2): EPEVTQTPSHQVTQMGQEVILRCVPISNHLYFYWYRQILGQKVEFLVSFYNNEISEKSEIFDDQFSVERPDGSNFTLKIRSTKLEDSAMYFCASSESPSNTGELFFGEGSRLTVL.

The chain employs TRBV18 and TRBJ1-1; tentative D call: TRBD1 (6 bases). CDR3 size: 18 residues. Germline CDR1 is KGHSH and CDR2 is LQKENI. Deletions cut 2 bases from V and 5 bases from J, with 24 bases between. The CDR3 DNA reads TGTGCCAGCTCACCAAATCAGGGGCCGGCACTCGGTGGAACTGAAGCTTTCTTT. It is translated as CASSPNQGPALGGTEAFF.

CDR3 sequence: CSVEGLAGAYEQYF. The CDR3, as DNA: TGCAGCGTTGAAGGCCTAGCGGGAGCCTACGAGCAGTACTTC. V gene TRBV29-1 combines with J gene TRBJ2-7; 10 bases line up with TRBD2. Germline CDR1 reads SQVTM; CDR2 reads ANQGSEA. The CDR3 runs to 14 residues. The V and J ends lost 1 base and 2 bases, in that order; junction bases with no gene match: 2.

This chain connects TRBV19 to TRBJ2-2; maybe TRBD2 (6 bases). The CDR3 has 16 residues. In germline, CDR1 is LNHDA, CDR2 SQIVND (reference sequence). V gave up 6 bases and J gave up 5 bases, with 19 bases separating them. The CDR3 nucleotides are TGTGCCAGTAGACCAGACGCGGGGTTTGAAACCGGGGAGCTGTTTTTT. As protein: CASRPDAGFETGELFF. Variable domain in full (rest from reference TRBV19 and TRBJ2-2): DGGITQSPKYLFRKEGQNVTLSCEQNLNHDAMYWYRQDPGQGLRLIYYSQIVNDFQKGDIAEGYSVSREKKESFPLTVTSAQKNPTAFYLCASRPDAGFETGELFFGEGSRLTVL.

This clone was observed a few times. The chain carries TRBV28 and TRBJ2-7; 9 bases agree with TRBD1. The CDR3 runs to 15 residues. J was trimmed by 1 base and V by 5 bases; bases with no gene match: 6. The germline CDR1 and CDR2 sequences are MDHEN and SYDVKM. The CDR3 is CASSLQGAGSYEQYF. DNA of the CDR3: TGTGCCAGCAGTCTACAGGGGGCAGGGTCCTACGAGCAGTACTTC.

J is TRBJ2-3 and V is TRBV5-1; the D gene is possibly TRBD2 (6 bases). The CDR3 has 15 amino acids. CDR1 is SGHRS and CDR2 is YFSETQ in the germline V gene. Trimming removed 2 bases at V and 2 bases at J, with 12 bases between. CDR3 residues: CASSLTGLYTDTQYF. The CDR3 DNA follows: TGCGCCAGCAGCTTAACGGGACTTTACACAGATACGCAGTATTTT.

The CDR3: CASSGVTMNTEAFF. The CDR3 DNA is TGTGCCAGCAGTGGCGTCACGATGAACACTGAAGCTTTCTTT. The chain links TRBV2 to TRBJ1-1, with D unclear. The V gene lost 4 bases and the J gene lost 0 bases, with 9 bases spanning the gap. CDR3 length: 14 residues. Per the germline V gene, CDR1 is SNHLY and CDR2 is FYNNEI.

DNA of the CDR3: TGTGCCACGAACGCGGGGGCTGGGGAGCTGTTTTTT. It translates to CATNAGAGELFF. The genes are TRBV6-5 and TRBJ2-2, with D tentatively TRBD2 (7 bases). Per germline, CDR1 MNHEY and CDR2 SVGAGI. The CDR3 loop spans 12 amino acids. V dropped 10 bases and J dropped 8 bases, with 14 bases sitting between them.

V and J are TRBV13 and TRBJ1-2; D gene uncertain. Germline V gene data show CDR1 as PRHDT and CDR2 as FYEKMQ (reference sequence). CDR3 length: 13 amino acids. Trimming pared 0 bases from V and 3 bases from J, leaving 5 bases between. The CDR3, as DNA: TGTGCCAGCAGCTTAGGAGGGTACTATGGCTACACCTTC. Translating gives CASSLGGYYGYTF. Filled out from reference TRBV13 and TRBJ1-2, the complete variable domain reads AAGVIQSPRHLIKEKRETATLKCYPIPRHDTVYWYQQGPGQDPQFLISFYEKMQSDKGSIPDRFSAQQFSDYHSELNMSSLELGDSALYFCASSLGGYYGYTFGSGTRLTVV.

This clone has just a few counts. J is TRBJ1-5 and V is TRBV6-6; 10 bases map to TRBD1. The CDR3 is 16 residues long. V lost 3 bases and J lost 4; bases outside the gene matches: 6. Germline CDR1 reads MNHNY; CDR2 reads SVGAGI (reference sequence). The CDR3 coding sequence is TGTGCCAGCAGTTATTACGTGGACAGGGGGAATCAGCCCCAGCATTTT. It encodes CASSYYVDRGNQPQHF.